This T cell receptor (beta chain) was retrieved from a study of cytomegalovirus exposure and HLA in healthy donors. The primer mix had 60 Vbeta and 13 Jbeta primers. TCRdb's table, derived via immunoSEQ multiplex PCR, lists solely in-frame clones and lacks some. The sample consists of 150,000 or so clones, roughly 82% of them appearing once. As for this clone: What it recognizes is unknown.

Findings of the study overall: The authors later found TCR association rates varying by HLA locus, with DRB1 most and HLA-C fewest. As immune exposure information, only CMV serostatus was available.

The ends were cut back, 5 bases at V and 6 bases at J, with 15 bases in the middle. The length of the CDR3 is 14 residues. Germline CDR1 and CDR2: SGHNT and YENEEA. The TCR comes from a man younger than 45 in good health and CMV-seronegative. The rearrangement joins TRBV11-3 to TRBJ2-3; no reliable D call. Specimen: PBMCs. CDR3 in DNA: TGTGCCAGCAGCCAGTCCCCGTTGGTCGATACGCAGTATTTT. Translating gives CASSQSPLVDTQYF.